This T cell receptor (beta chain) was sequenced during a study of shared clonotypes between healthy human individuals (dated by TCRdb to 2018 to 2020). In the study overall: A few men and a couple of women, aged 18 to 49 years, made up the cohort. Each donor's leukapheresis produced roughly between roughly 0.85 and 10 billion PBMCs. To estimate repertoire size and how much clonotype sharing occurs between individuals, the study deeply sequenced the blood TCR repertoires of roughly 5 healthy adults. To increase sequencing depth and limit assay-specific biases, different laboratories used diverse techniques to prepare libraries and sequence TCR repertoires. Per donor, three plates each were used for CD4 naive and CD4 memory, two for CD8 naive, and one for CD8 memory.

This clone was seen repeatedly, ten times or more. It lacks a known antigen. There are no base qualities to consult, and no much larger clone falls within one base. Healthy HIV-negative adults with no recently reported acute infections or vaccinations were included as donors. Only Caucasian adults living in Nashville, Tennessee, USA were represented among the donors. CD4+ T cells were enriched by magnetic negative selection, after which naive cells were positively selected on CD45RA and the negative fraction was taken as the memory subset. After blood collection by leukapheresis, PBMCs were isolated using Ficoll-Histopaque density gradient centrifugation and then cryopreserved in the vapor phase of liquid nitrogen. Analytical flow cytometry was used to check the purity and quantity of every magnetically sorted T cell population. From each sorted fraction, genomic DNA was isolated and quantified by UV absorbance on a Nanodrop 2000c.

TCR CDR3 regions were amplified from genomic DNA by multiplex PCR using the deep immunoSEQ assay. Extracted genomic DNA from each cell subset was distributed evenly across all wells of several immunoSEQ 96-well plates, and each plate was treated as a replicate. For sorted subsets, roughly 190 ng of genomic DNA, equivalent to tens of thousands of T cell genomes, went into each replicate PCR. The purified libraries were quantified using a Qubit 3.0 fluorometer, sized with a Bioanalyzer 2100, and then quantified again using the KAPA Library Quantification kit. Every immunoSEQ 96-well plate was sequenced on a dedicated single-read 150-cycle Illumina NextSeq 550 flow cell. Under the source paper's analysis protocol: Because the immunoSEQ output included only junctional sequences and no quality scores, the filtering could not be the same as the filtering used for full-length reads. Sequences were annotated with PyIR, a Python wrapper for IgBLAST v1.9, and V/J genes and CDR3 were assigned using IMGT germline references. Reads were filtered out if the reads had weak V/J assignments (E-value above 1e-6), no CDR3, stop codons, out-of-frame junctions, or ambiguous translated residues. V3J clonotypes were defined as sequences sharing an identical inferred V gene, J gene, and CDR3 amino acid sequence. Percentage overlap between repertoires was calculated by dividing the number of shared unique clonotypes by the size of the smaller repertoire. Three approaches were used to assess repertoire richness: RTK rarefaction, the Chao1 estimator, and Recon v2.1 estimates of unobserved clonotypes. For all TCRbeta clonotypes obtained by the gDNA method from four donors, generation probabilities were computed with OLGA. Imported from immuneACCESS, the table was reduced by TCRdb to in-frame sequences with V and J called. These copies leave out some clones; in studies compared against another copy, an unresolved V gene accounts for under half, and the cause of the remainder is not known. V and J calls and clone size come straight from that table; D and trimming were deduced from the DNA. This sample has about 980,000 clones in its table, and over 75% of those were observed once. Of the sample, about 1.5% falls within the top ten clones.

The CDR3 runs 13 residues from the cysteine to the phenylalanine. Only the CDR3 DNA is retained, 39 bases long and in frame from the first base. The V end loses 0 bases and the J end loses 8 bases, and a stretch of 8 bases separates them. In the germline V gene, CDR1 corresponds to SGHRS and CDR2 to YFSETQ. The research as a whole found: About 5% of naive CD4, 3.5% of naive CD8, approximately 2.2% of memory CD4, and 0.4% of memory CD8 clonotypes were shared across several donors. The genetic and exposure-history diversity represented was limited by the small number of donors. Naive subsets generally had larger estimated clonotype richness than memory subsets did. Only blood was sampled, and tissue TCR repertoires likely differ from those in blood. Higher generation probabilities were observed for clonotypes shared by all four sorted-subset donors than for non-shared clonotypes. Pairwise subsampling led to the expectation that sequencing depth would affect the degree of clonotype sharing among donors. Incomplete sequencing was indicated by rarefaction of sorted-subset datasets, despite the large sequencing depth.

The source material was memory CD4+ T cells sorted from blood. This specimen's cell subset or site label, interpreted: CD45RA-negative fraction. This TCR derives from a man younger than 35 in good health. The chain links TRBV5-1 with TRBJ2-2; the D gene lacks a confident call. The encoded CDR3 is CASSLDGPGELFF. The bases are TGCGCCAGCAGCTTGGATGGCCCGGGGGAGCTGTTTTTT.